This T cell receptor (beta chain) was recovered during a study of CD8 T cells in Susac syndrome. Trimming took off 4 bases at V and 4 bases at J, with 16 bases between the two ends. The V gene's germline CDR1 is SQVTM and CDR2 ANQGSEA. The CDR3 totals 14 residues. A quantity of roughly 0.5 to 1 ug RNA underwent reverse transcription using random hexamers. Across 54 Vbeta and 13 Jbeta, TCR beta CDR3 was amplified with immunoSEQ multiplex PCR. A single record per CDR3 protein comes from TCRdb applying MiXCR to the immunoSEQ multiplex PCR reads. The sample has 200,000 to 250,000 distinct CDR3 sequences, roughly 93% seen once. This clonotype has just one count. The authors sequenced TCR beta from blood CD8+ and CD4+ T cells.

The sample consisted of CD4+ T cells from PBMCs. The V call is TRBV29-1, the J call TRBJ1-1; D is perhaps TRBD1 (6 bases). This receptor was obtained from a human donor with multiple sclerosis. The CDR3 sequence: CSVALGGASTEAFF. The DNA for the CDR3 is TGCAGCGTTGCCCTGGGGGGCGCGAGCACTGAAGCTTTCTTT.